These T cell receptor beta chains were read from a single sample in a study of beta chain features in type 1 diabetes. Clones were sequenced by immunoSEQ multiplex PCR, and TCRdb holds only the in-frame ones, with some missing. The sample carries around 280,000 clones, approximately 15% recorded once. The source material was naive CD4+ T cells from blood. These receptor sequences come from a man aged 18 to 29 with type 1 diabetes. The CDR3 runs from the conserved cysteine through the conserved F or W. A D gene is named only where the DNA matches it firmly. Part of the rows lack a size; the others show once, few, many or a class for expanded clones.

.	few	TRBV2	TRBJ2-1	CASSRLMGDEQFF	TGTGCCAGCAGCCGACTAATGGGCGATGAGCAGTTCTTC
TRBD2	few	TRBV9	TRBJ2-5	CASSATSGGYETQYF	TGTGCCAGCAGCGCCACTAGCGGGGGGTACGAGACCCAGTACTTC
.	.	TRBV30	TRBJ1-2	CAWRGQGWRLDGYTF	TGTGCCTGGAGAGGGCAGGGGTGGCGGCTCGATGGCTACACCTTC
.	few	TRBV4-3	TRBJ2-1	CASSQDERREQFF	TGCGCCAGCAGCCAAGACGAGCGACGGGAGCAGTTCTTC
TRBD1	.	TRBV30	TRBJ1-2	CAWSLQTGAGGYTF	TGTGCCTGGAGTCTTCAGACAGGGGCGGGTGGCTACACCTTC
TRBD1	.	TRBV6-6	TRBJ1-1	CASSKQGGTEAFF	TGTGCCAGCAGTAAACAGGGGGGAACTGAAGCTTTCTTT
.	.	TRBV7-2	TRBJ2-1	CASSFMRVRSYNEQFF	TGTGCCAGCAGCTTTATGCGGGTACGCTCCTACAATGAGCAGTTCTTC
.	few	TRBV4-2	TRBJ2-2	CASSQGVLALSWELFF	TGTGCCAGCAGCCAAGGGGTACTAGCCCTAAGCTGGGAGCTGTTTTTT
TRBD1	few	TRBV11-2	TRBJ2-1	CASRLTGPNEQFF	TGTGCCAGCAGACTGACAGGGCCCAATGAGCAGTTCTTC
.	.	TRBV5-1	TRBJ1-1	CASRLSVNPNTEAFF	TGCGCCAGCAGGCTGAGCGTAAACCCGAACACTGAAGCTTTCTTT
.	once	TRBV2	TRBJ1-3	CASGYRRRAGNTIYF	TGTGCCAGCGGGTACCGCAGGAGGGCTGGAAACACCATATATTTT
.	.	TRBV12-5	TRBJ1-6	CASGTGQPNSPLHF	TGTGCTAGTGGTACGGGACAACCTAATTCACCCCTCCACTTT
TRBD2	few	TRBV18	TRBJ2-1	CASSLAGADLEQFF	TGTGCCAGCTCCCTTGCGGGAGCCGATCTAGAGCAGTTCTTC